The next 14 T cell receptor beta chains were all read from a single sample in a study of T cell changes during pregnancy in multiple sclerosis. Clones were read by immunoSEQ multiplex PCR, and TCRdb kept only the in-frame ones, dropping some. The table has about 57,000 clones, more than 85% seen once. Here the sequenced sample was peripheral blood, taken after pregnancy. These receptors all stem from a female donor in good health, enrolled as a control in a pregnancy study.

This chain joins TRBV9 and TRBJ2-1, with 12 positions matching TRBD2. There are 17 residues in the CDR3. The V gene's germline CDR1 is SGDLS and CDR2 YYNGEE. V was pared by 3 bases and J by 4 bases, with 8 bases of the junction left unmatched. CDR3 nucleotides: TGTGCCAGCAGCGCCCGAGGACTAGCGGGGTTTTACAATGAGCAGTTCTTC. Amino acid sequence: CASSARGLAGFYNEQFF.

The chain is built from TRBV28 and TRBJ2-7, with TRBD1 matching over 7 bases. The V segment lost 4 bases and the J segment 4 bases; nucleotides outside the gene matches: 13. CDR3 size: 16 residues. Germline-derived CDR1 and CDR2 are MDHEN and SYDVKM. CDR3 sequence reads: CASSSRTGLGLYEQYF. As DNA, the CDR3 is TGTGCCAGCAGTTCCCGGACAGGCCTCGGGCTGTACGAGCAGTACTTC.

The chain combines TRBV9 with TRBJ1-2; 8 positions match TRBD1. CDR1 is SGDLS, CDR2 YYNGEE, per germline. V was pared by 3 bases and J by 8 bases, with 6 bases of the junction left unmatched. CDR3 length equals 13 residues. As DNA, the CDR3 is TGTGCCAGCAGCGGACGACAGGGGCGCGGCTACACCTTC. The encoded protein is CASSGRQGRGYTF.

The chain joins TRBV4-3 to TRBJ2-1; D possibly corresponds to TRBD2 (6 bases). This CDR3 comprises 16 residues. V lost 0 bases and J 4 bases, leaving 13 bases between the germline ends. Germline V gene data show CDR1 as LGHNA and CDR2 as YSLEER. The DNA of the CDR3 is TGCGCCAGCAGCCAAGAGTACGGGAGCGATTACAATGAGCAGTTCTTC. Translating gives CASSQEYGSDYNEQFF.

This chain links TRBV5-4 with TRBJ2-3; 7 bases match TRBD2. From germline, CDR1 is SGHNT and CDR2 YYREEE (reference sequence). There are 15 residues in the CDR3. Germline trimming cut 5 bases from V and 1 base from J; bases unmatched to any gene: 7. The CDR3: CASRRDYRGTDTQYF. CDR3 coding DNA: TGTGCCAGCAGACGGGACTACCGGGGCACAGATACGCAGTATTTT.

J is TRBJ1-6 and V is TRBV7-2; maybe TRBD1 (5 bases). The germline CDR1 and CDR2 sequences are SGHTA and FQGNSA. The V end lost 1 base, the J end lost 8 bases, and 12 bases lay between the germline ends. CDR3 length: 15 amino acids. DNA of the CDR3: TGTGCCAGCAGCTTAGAGGGGAACAGGCATTCACCCCTCCACTTT. It is translated as CASSLEGNRHSPLHF.

The genes are TRBV14 and TRBJ1-2, with D hard to call. Germline V gives CDR1 SGHDN, CDR2 FVKESK. This CDR3 contains 11 residues. The ends were cut back, 1 base at V and 7 bases at J, with 4 bases in the middle. The CDR3 loop reads CASSQAGGYTF. CDR3 sequence (DNA): TGTGCCAGCAGCCAAGCGGGTGGCTACACCTTC.

This clone was picked up one time. The chain carries TRBV10-3 and TRBJ2-2, with D perhaps TRBD1 (6 bases). V was pared by 11 bases and J by 3 bases, with 10 bases between. CDR3 length: 12 amino acids. Germline CDR1 ENHRY, CDR2 SYGVKD. The CDR3 loop is CASAGDTGELFF. CDR3 nucleotide sequence: TGTGCCTCGGCAGGGGACACCGGGGAGCTGTTTTTT.

The chain couples TRBV5-1 to TRBJ2-5; TRBD1 agrees at 12 bases. V dropped 0 bases and J dropped 5; count of bases not matched to a gene: 5. This CDR3 comprises 16 residues. The germline CDR1 and CDR2 sequences are SGHRS and YFSETQ. The CDR3 loop reads CASSLAGTGGGETQYF. The CDR3 region has the DNA TGCGCCAGCAGCTTGGCCGGGACAGGGGGCGGCGAGACCCAGTACTTC.

This chain uses TRBV4-2 with TRBJ2-3; 10 positions agree with TRBD2. J lost 6 bases, V lost 1 base, and 10 bases had no gene match. This CDR3 is 17 amino acids long. CDR1 LGHNA and CDR2 YNFKEQ come from the germline V gene. The CDR3 loop reads CASSQVGASGSRDTQYF. As DNA, the CDR3 is TGTGCCAGCAGCCAAGTAGGGGCTAGCGGGAGTAGGGATACGCAGTATTTT.

The V call is TRBV9, the J call TRBJ2-7; perhaps TRBD2 as D (6 bases). Germline values: CDR1 SGDLS, CDR2 YYNGEE. This CDR3 has 16 amino acids. Trimming took 0 bases from V and 4 from J, leaving 17 bases between them. CDR3 DNA sequence: TGTGCCAGCAGCGTAGATGGAGGGGATCTTACTTACGAGCAGTACTTC. As protein: CASSVDGGDLTYEQYF.

The J gene is TRBJ1-3, the V gene TRBV5-1, with a weak D call TRBD1 (5 bases). CDR1 SGHRS and CDR2 YFSETQ come from the germline V gene. This CDR3 contains 15 residues. V was shortened by 0 bases and J by 1 base, with 8 bases between the two germline ends. Written as DNA, the CDR3 is TGCGCCAGCAGCTTGGGGGGGGTATCTGGAAACACCATATATTTT. Translated: CASSLGGVSGNTIYF.

The chain recombines TRBV5-1 with TRBJ2-5; the D gene is possibly TRBD2 (6 bases). Germline V CDR1 and CDR2: SGHRS, YFSETQ. V lost 4 bases and J 4 bases, leaving 11 bases between the germline ends. CDR3 size: 13 residues. The CDR3 DNA is TGCGCCAGCAGCGGGGGGTCCACAGAGACCCAGTACTTC. Protein sequence: CASSGGSTETQYF. Combining the CDR3 with reference TRBV5-1 and TRBJ2-5 gives the whole variable domain KAGVTQTPRYLIKTRGQQVTLSCSPISGHRSVSWYQQTPGQGLQFLFEYFSETQRNKGNFPGRFSGRQFSNSRSEMNVSTLELGDSALYLCASSGGSTETQYFGPGTRLLVL.

The CDR3 DNA sequence: TGTGCCAGTAGTATTGGGGGACTAGGCTACGAGCAGTACTTC. Translating it yields CASSIGGLGYEQYF. The chain recombines TRBV19 with TRBJ2-7, with TRBD2 identical over 8 bases. V was pared by 3 bases and J by 3 bases, with 4 bases of the junction left unmatched. This CDR3 region has 14 residues. Germline V gene sequence: CDR1 LNHDA, CDR2 SQIVND (reference sequence).